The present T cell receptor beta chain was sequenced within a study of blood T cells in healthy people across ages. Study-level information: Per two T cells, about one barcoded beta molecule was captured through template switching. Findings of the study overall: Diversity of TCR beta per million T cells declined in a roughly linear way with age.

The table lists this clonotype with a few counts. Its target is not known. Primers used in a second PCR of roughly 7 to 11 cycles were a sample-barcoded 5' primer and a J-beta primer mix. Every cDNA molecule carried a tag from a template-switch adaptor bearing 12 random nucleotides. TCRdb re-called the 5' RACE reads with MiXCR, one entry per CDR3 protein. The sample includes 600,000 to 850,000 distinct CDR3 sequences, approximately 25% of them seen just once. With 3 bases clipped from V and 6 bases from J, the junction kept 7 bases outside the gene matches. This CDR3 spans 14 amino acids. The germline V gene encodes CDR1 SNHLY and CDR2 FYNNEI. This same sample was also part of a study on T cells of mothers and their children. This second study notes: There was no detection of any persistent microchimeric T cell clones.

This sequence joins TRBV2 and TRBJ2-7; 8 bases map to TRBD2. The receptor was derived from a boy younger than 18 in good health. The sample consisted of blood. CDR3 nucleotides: TGTGCCAGCAGTGATCGGGAGGGCCGAAGCGAGCAGTACTTC. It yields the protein CASSDREGRSEQYF.